The 25 T cell receptor beta chains below all came from one sample that was sequenced in a study of a mutant IDH1 vaccine in newly diagnosed glioma. No antigen has been identified for these receptors. Regarding time point: week 5, during vaccination. All doses held 300 ug of mutant IDH1 20-mer peptide, with topical imiquimod. Profiled with immunoSEQ multiplex PCR; TCRdb holds only in-frame clones, not every one. Among about 58,000 clones listed, around 80% were seen once. This material consisted of PBMCs, taken from a glioma patient whose treatment included an IDH1 peptide vaccine. The receptors derive from a woman aged 50 to 65 with glioma.

V usage is TRBV5-6 and J usage is TRBJ2-1; the D gene is possibly TRBD2 (5 bases). Deletions cut 4 bases from V and 5 bases from J, with 13 bases between. Germline CDR1 SGHDT, CDR2 YYEEEE. This CDR3 is 14 amino acids long. The CDR3 region is CASSPGGLHNEQFF. The CDR3 DNA sequence: TGTGCCAGCAGCCCCGGAGGACTTCACAATGAGCAGTTCTTC.

CDR3 loop: CASSLGASAAFF. CDR3 nucleotide sequence: TGTGCCAGCAGCTTAGGGGCCTCGGCAGCTTTCTTT. J is TRBJ1-1 and V is TRBV7-2; D unclear. Trimming took off 1 base at V and 10 bases at J, with 10 bases between the two ends. Per germline, CDR1 SGHTA and CDR2 FQGNSA. The CDR3 covers 12 residues.

V is TRBV11-3 and J is TRBJ2-1; tentatively, D is TRBD2 (5 bases). Germline CDR1 reads SGHNT; CDR2 reads YENEEA. This CDR3 has 13 amino acids. Deletions cut 5 bases from V and 13 bases from J, with 18 bases between. The CDR3 is CASSPASIGKQFF. The CDR3 DNA follows: TGTGCCAGCAGCCCGGCTAGTATCGGGAAACAGTTCTTC.

The V call is TRBV19, the J call TRBJ2-1, with 7 nucleotides matching TRBD2. The CDR3 extends over 14 amino acids. The V gene end was trimmed by 3 bases and the J gene end by 6 bases; junction bases not matched to a gene: 5. Germline V gene data show CDR1 as LNHDA and CDR2 as SQIVND (reference sequence). The CDR3, as DNA: TGTGCCAGTAGTATGAAGCGGGGACTCAATGAGCAGTTCTTC. It is translated as CASSMKRGLNEQFF.

The rearrangement joins TRBV5-4 to TRBJ2-2, with 8 bases lining up with TRBD1. There are 15 residues in the CDR3. With V trimmed by 5 bases and J by 2 bases, 5 bases remained unmatched. Germline lookup yields CDR1 SGHNT and CDR2 YYREEE (reference sequence). The CDR3 nucleotides read TGTGCCAGCAGTCCAGGGGGCCTCAACACCGGGGAGCTGTTTTTT. Protein sequence: CASSPGGLNTGELFF. The full variable domain, completed using reference TRBV5-4 and TRBJ2-2, is ETGVTQSPTHLIKTRGQQVTLRCSSQSGHNTVSWYQQALGQGPQFIFQYYREEENGRGNFPPRFSGLQFPNYSSELNVNALELDDSALYLCASSPGGLNTGELFFGEGSRLTVL.

The CDR3 DNA reads TGTGCCAGCAGTTTCGGACAGAACTATGGCTACACCTTC. This codes for CASSFGQNYGYTF. V and J are TRBV28 and TRBJ1-2, with TRBD1 as a possible D gene (6 bases). The CDR3 length is 13 residues. V gave up 3 bases and J gave up 2 bases, with 7 bases separating them. Germline V CDR1 and CDR2: MDHEN, SYDVKM.

This clone was observed a single time. The V gene is TRBV10-3, the J gene TRBJ1-5, with D unclear. V was trimmed by 0 bases and J by 1 base, leaving 7 bases between them. Germline V gives CDR1 ENHRY, CDR2 SYGVKD. The CDR3 consists of 15 residues. CDR3 loop: CAISESRLSNQPQHF. The CDR3 DNA reads TGTGCCATCAGTGAGTCGCGCCTCAGCAATCAGCCCCAGCATTTT.

This chain connects TRBV5-6 to TRBJ1-2, with D perhaps TRBD1 (5 bases). The germline gives CDR1 SGHDT, CDR2 YYEEEE. The CDR3 runs 14 residues. The V end was cut by 0 bases, the J end by 2 bases, with 8 bases between. CDR3 sequence: CASSLGGSNYGYTF. For the CDR3, the DNA is TGTGCCAGCAGCTTGGGGGGGTCAAACTATGGCTACACCTTC.

This clone was seen only a few times. The V call is TRBV13, the J call TRBJ2-1, with 10 bases that match TRBD1. The V gene end was trimmed by 1 base and the J gene end by 2 bases; junction bases not matched to a gene: 20. Germline values: CDR1 PRHDT, CDR2 FYEKMQ (reference sequence). CDR3 size: 22 residues. This CDR3 is CASSLAVRGQGLPHVPYNEQFF. In DNA form, the CDR3 reads TGTGCCAGCAGCTTAGCGGTTAGGGGACAGGGGTTACCCCATGTTCCCTACAATGAGCAGTTCTTC. The complete variable domain, with remaining parts taken from reference TRBV13 and TRBJ2-1, reads AAGVIQSPRHLIKEKRETATLKCYPIPRHDTVYWYQQGPGQDPQFLISFYEKMQSDKGSIPDRFSAQQFSDYHSELNMSSLELGDSALYFCASSLAVRGQGLPHVPYNEQFFGPGTRLTVL.

The chain couples TRBV4-3 to TRBJ2-7, with 7 positions matching TRBD1. The trim removed 1 base at V and 0 bases at J, leaving 6 bases unmatched. The germline V gene has CDR1 LGHNA and CDR2 YSLEER. The CDR3 spans 16 residues. The CDR3 nucleotides are TGCGCCAGCAGCCAAGGAATGGGACAGCTCTCCTACGAGCAGTACTTC. The encoded protein is CASSQGMGQLSYEQYF.

This clone came up once. The chain uses TRBV9 and TRBJ2-4; TRBD2 might be the D (5 bases). Germline lookup yields CDR1 SGDLS and CDR2 YYNGEE. Trimming removed 0 bases at V and 7 bases at J, with 8 bases between. The CDR3 totals 13 residues. The CDR3 coding sequence is TGTGCCAGCAGCGTAGGCGTAGCGAACATTCAGTACTTC. Protein product: CASSVGVANIQYF.

The chain uses TRBV2 and TRBJ1-2; D unresolved. Germline CDR1 reads SNHLY; CDR2 reads FYNNEI. The CDR3 is 14 residues long. Trimming shortened V by 2 bases and J by 0 bases, and 7 bases separated the two germline ends. The DNA for the CDR3 is TGTGCCAGCAGTGAAATGTCAGCTAACTATGGCTACACCTTC. Translating gives CASSEMSANYGYTF.

This clone was detected only a few times. This chain uses TRBV18 with TRBJ1-2; TRBD1 matches 7 bases. The CDR3 runs to 15 residues. Looked up from germline, CDR1 is KGHSH and CDR2 is LQKENI. V gave up 2 bases and J gave up 4 bases; unmatched junction bases: 7. The CDR3 nucleotides read TGTGCCAGCTCACCAGTTGGGACAGAGACCTATGGCTACACCTTC. Its translation is CASSPVGTETYGYTF.

The chain carries TRBV6-5 and TRBJ1-3; 7 positions match TRBD1. The V segment lost 6 bases and the J segment 4 bases; nucleotides outside the gene matches: 3. This CDR3 spans 13 amino acids. Germline V gene sequence: CDR1 MNHEY, CDR2 SVGAGI. The CDR3 here is CASRRGQGNTIYF. CDR3 DNA sequence: TGTGCCAGCAGGCGGGGACAGGGAAACACCATATATTTT.

The chain employs TRBV7-3 and TRBJ1-1, with unresolved D. This CDR3 region has 15 residues. In germline, CDR1 is SGHTA, CDR2 FQGTGA. Deletions cut 5 bases from V and 1 base from J, with 14 bases between. The CDR3 nucleotides are TGTGCCAGCAGCCCTGACTCCTTACCGAACACTGAAGCTTTCTTT. Translation gives CASSPDSLPNTEAFF.

This clone was observed a single time. The V call is TRBV6-5, the J call TRBJ1-3; no clear D. Deletions cut 11 bases from V and 0 bases from J, with 17 bases between. Germline CDR1 reads MNHEY; CDR2 reads SVGAGI. This CDR3 has 15 amino acids. The CDR3 DNA is TGTGCCGTTGAGACGGCACATAGCTCTGGAAACACCATATATTTT. This codes for CAVETAHSSGNTIYF.

This clone appeared a single time. V is TRBV19 and J is TRBJ1-1; D is perhaps TRBD1 (6 bases). Trimming removed 1 base at V and 4 bases at J, with 19 bases between. The CDR3 is made up of 17 amino acids. Germline assignment: CDR1 LNHDA and CDR2 SQIVND (reference sequence). The DNA for the CDR3 is TGTGCCAGTAGTATAGGGGCGGGGAGGGGGGCTGGCACTGAAGCTTTCTTT. Translation: CASSIGAGRGAGTEAFF.

The chain links TRBV11-2 to TRBJ2-3; 7 nucleotides align to TRBD1. CDR1 is SGHAT and CDR2 is FQNNGV in the germline V gene. Losses at the gene ends were 5 bases for V and 0 bases for J; bases not matched to a gene: 11. This CDR3 comprises 17 residues. CDR3 in DNA: TGTGCCAGCAGCCGCCCCCGACAGGGCTTGAGCACAGATACGCAGTATTTT. This gives the protein CASSRPRQGLSTDTQYF.

The J gene is TRBJ1-2, the V gene TRBV7-9; 9 bases line up with TRBD1. Germline V gene data show CDR1 as SEHNR and CDR2 as FQNEAQ (reference sequence). This CDR3 spans 18 amino acids. Trimming took 5 bases from V and 4 from J; bases not matched to a gene: 17. CDR3 nucleotides: TGTGCCAGCAGCCCAGCCGGGACAGGGAGGGTACTAGGCTATGGCTACACCTTC. Encoded protein: CASSPAGTGRVLGYGYTF.

This clone came up once. The gene calls are TRBV5-5 and TRBJ1-3, with D perhaps TRBD1 (5 bases). The CDR3 covers 17 residues. Trimming shortened V by 0 bases and J by 1 base, and 14 bases separated the two germline ends. Germline V gene lookup returns CDR1 SGHKS and CDR2 YYEKEE (reference sequence). The CDR3 bases are TGTGCCAGCAGCTTGGGTTGGTGGACAACTTCTGGAAACACCATATATTTT. It codes for CASSLGWWTTSGNTIYF. Supplemented by reference TRBV5-5 and TRBJ1-3, the full variable domain reads DAGVTQSPTHLIKTRGQQVTLRCSPISGHKSVSWYQQVLGQGPQFIFQYYEKEERGRGNFPDRFSARQFPNYSSELNVNALLLGDSALYLCASSLGWWTTSGNTIYFGEGSWLTVV.

The chain is built from TRBV15 and TRBJ1-2, with TRBD1 as a possible D gene (6 bases). This CDR3 has 16 amino acids. V was shortened by 1 base and J by 3 bases, with 15 bases between the two germline ends. Looked up from germline, CDR1 is LNHNV and CDR2 is YYDKDF (reference sequence). CDR3 in DNA: TGTGCCACCAGCAGAGGGGGGGGCGAAGGAGACTATGGCTACACCTTC. This gives the protein CATSRGGGEGDYGYTF.

The V gene is TRBV19, the J gene TRBJ1-1; D unresolved. Per the germline V gene, CDR1 is LNHDA and CDR2 is SQIVND (reference sequence). The CDR3 sequence is 13 residues long. V gave up 5 bases and J gave up 0 bases, with 7 bases separating them. The CDR3 DNA sequence: TGTGCCAGTAGTCGTCAGCTGAACACTGAAGCTTTCTTT. It is translated as CASSRQLNTEAFF.

In nucleotides, the CDR3 is TGTGCCAGCAGCTCGACAGGGGGTAAGGGCTTTGGGACAGATACGCAGTATTTT. Amino acids: CASSSTGGKGFGTDTQYF. The rearrangement joins TRBV7-2 to TRBJ2-3; TRBD1 matches 9 bases. V lost 4 bases to trimming and J lost 3 bases; unmatched junction nucleotides: 14. This CDR3 is built from 18 residues. The V gene's germline CDR1 is SGHTA and CDR2 FQGNSA. The full variable domain, its missing parts supplied by reference TRBV7-2 and TRBJ2-3, is GAGVSQSPSNKVTEKGKDVELRCDPISGHTALYWYRQSLGQGLEFLIYFQGNSAPDKSGLPSDRFSAERTGGSVSTLTIQRTQQEDSAVYLCASSSTGGKGFGTDTQYFGPGTRLTVL.

This chain links TRBV28 with TRBJ1-1; D is undetermined. V shed 6 bases and J shed 7 bases, with 12 bases lying between them. Germline V gene lookup returns CDR1 MDHEN and CDR2 SYDVKM. This CDR3 comprises 12 residues. DNA for the CDR3: TGTGCCAGCAGCCAGGTAGGACTTGAAGCTTTCTTT. Translated: CASSQVGLEAFF.

The CDR3 loop reads CASRRLGDEQFF. The CDR3 DNA reads TGTGCCAGCAGGCGGTTGGGGGATGAGCAGTTCTTC. This chain joins TRBV2 and TRBJ2-1; D tentatively fits TRBD1 or TRBD2 (5 bases each). Trimming took off 6 bases at V and 8 bases at J, with 11 bases between the two ends. Germline loops: CDR1 SNHLY, CDR2 FYNNEI. This CDR3 comprises 12 residues.